This paragraph covers one TCR beta chain sequence. Its matching antigen is unknown. The data originate from a study of Ad26.COV2.S vaccination and SARS-CoV-2 variants. Turning to the study itself: In the study, Ad26.COV2.S was injected intramuscularly once, or twice 56 days apart. Findings and caveats of the study: Similar non-spike TCR breadth was seen in vaccine and placebo recipients.

Noted treatment: some 20 received Ad26.COV2.S at low or high dose, single or two shots; 5 received placebo; per-sample allocation not given. The samples date from day 63 after the first vaccine or placebo injection. Immunization relied on an Ad26 vector, which expressed Wuhan-strain SARS-CoV-2 spike. CDR3 size: 16 residues. V shed 2 bases, J shed 8 bases, and the junction held 10 bases outside the gene matches. Germline V lookup: CDR1 SGHRS, CDR2 YFSETQ. Measured with immunoSEQ multiplex PCR; TCRdb has only the in-frame clones, and not every one. Of about 400,000 clones in the sample, 70% to 90% were seen once.

The chain carries TRBV5-1 and TRBJ1-4; 9 nucleotides align to TRBD1. The source of this sequence is a person aged 18-60 years who received the Ad26.COV2.S COVID-19 vaccine or a placebo. The starting material was peripheral blood, obtained in a trial of Ad26.COV2.S vaccine versus placebo. CDR3 DNA sequence: TGCGCCAGCAGCTTTGACGCCTCCGGGACAGGGGAAAAACTGTTTTTT. Translating gives CASSFDASGTGEKLFF.